This TCR beta chain was retrieved from a study of cytomegalovirus exposure and HLA in healthy donors. The CDR3 is 16 amino acids. CDR1 and CDR2 from the germline V gene are MGHRA and YSYEKL. With V trimmed by 4 bases and J by 8 bases, 11 bases remained unmatched. Sequencing was performed with immunoSEQ multiplex PCR; in TCRdb, only in-frame clones are kept and a portion is missing. The sample yields roughly 190,000 clones, 86% seen once. On this clone: The antigen remains unidentified.

Study outcomes and limitations: In vitro experiments confirmed that three CMV-associated chains were specific for CMV antigens.

Sequenced material: PBMCs. The chain uses TRBV4-1 and TRBJ2-1; 10 bases align to TRBD2. The sequence was obtained from a man in his thirties or forties in good health and CMV-seropositive. In DNA, the CDR3 is TGCGCCAGCAGCCCCGGTGGGAGCGGGGGGGCCGATGAGCAGTTCTTC. Translated, it gives CASSPGGSGGADEQFF.